This TCR beta chain was obtained from a study of T cell responses to AZD1222 COVID-19 vaccine. Whole-study context: It was second doses at about 4 or about 12 weeks that were pooled. General observations from the study: Among those given AZD1222, only 6 or 7 were seropositive at baseline.

Profiling relied on immunoSEQ multiplex PCR, and the TCRdb table lists in-frame clones only, not all of them. The sample yields 150,000 or so clones, roughly 90% seen once. As regards this clone: Its antigen is unidentified.

Germline assignment: CDR1 MDHEN and CDR2 SYDVKM. With 4 bases removed from V and 0 bases from J, the gap between germline ends came to 15 bases. CDR3 length: 16 residues. This rearrangement joins TRBV28 to TRBJ1-2, with D unresolved. The origin of this receptor is an adult in good health. Sequenced material: peripheral blood, taken on day 0 of AZD1222 vaccination. CDR3 sequence: CASSSGPSRANYGYTF. The CDR3 DNA reads TGTGCCAGCAGTTCCGGACCTTCCCGAGCTAACTATGGCTACACCTTC.